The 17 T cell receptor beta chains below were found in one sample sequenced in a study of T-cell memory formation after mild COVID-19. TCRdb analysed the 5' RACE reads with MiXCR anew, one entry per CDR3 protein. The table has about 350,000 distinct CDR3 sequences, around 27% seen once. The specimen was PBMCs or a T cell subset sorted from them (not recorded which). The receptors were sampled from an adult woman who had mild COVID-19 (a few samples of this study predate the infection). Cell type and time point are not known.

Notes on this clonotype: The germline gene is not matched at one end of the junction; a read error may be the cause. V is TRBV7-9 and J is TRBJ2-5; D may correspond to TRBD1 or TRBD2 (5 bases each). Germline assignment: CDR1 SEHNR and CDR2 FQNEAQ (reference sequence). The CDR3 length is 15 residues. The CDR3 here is CASSPGTLTQEAQYF. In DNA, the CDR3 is TGTGCCAGCAGTCCCGGGACGCTCACCCAAGAGGCCCAGTACTTC.

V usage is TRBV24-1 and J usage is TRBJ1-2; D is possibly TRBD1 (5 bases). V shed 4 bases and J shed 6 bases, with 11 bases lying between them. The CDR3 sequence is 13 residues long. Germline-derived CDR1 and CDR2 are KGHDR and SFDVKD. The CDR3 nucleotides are TGTGCCACCAGTGACGGGGGTGTAAATGGCTACACCTTC. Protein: CATSDGGVNGYTF.

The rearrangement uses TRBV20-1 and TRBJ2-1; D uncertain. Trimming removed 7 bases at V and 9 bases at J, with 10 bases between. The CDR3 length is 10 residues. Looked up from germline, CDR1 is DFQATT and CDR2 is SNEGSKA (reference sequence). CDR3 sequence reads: CSVSKFEQFF. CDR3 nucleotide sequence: TGCAGTGTTTCAAAATTTGAGCAGTTCTTC.

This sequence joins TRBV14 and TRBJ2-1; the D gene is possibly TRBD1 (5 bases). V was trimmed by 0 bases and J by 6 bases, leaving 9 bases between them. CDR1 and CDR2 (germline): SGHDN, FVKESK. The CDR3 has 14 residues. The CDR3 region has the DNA TGTGCCAGCAGCCAAGAGCCAACAGGCAATGAGCAGTTCTTC. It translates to CASSQEPTGNEQFF.

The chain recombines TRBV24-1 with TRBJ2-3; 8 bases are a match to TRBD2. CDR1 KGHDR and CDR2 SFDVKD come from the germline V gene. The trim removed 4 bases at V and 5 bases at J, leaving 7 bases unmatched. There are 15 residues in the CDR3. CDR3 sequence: CATSEAGVSGDTQYF. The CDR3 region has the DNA TGTGCCACCAGTGAAGCGGGAGTAAGTGGAGATACGCAGTATTTT.

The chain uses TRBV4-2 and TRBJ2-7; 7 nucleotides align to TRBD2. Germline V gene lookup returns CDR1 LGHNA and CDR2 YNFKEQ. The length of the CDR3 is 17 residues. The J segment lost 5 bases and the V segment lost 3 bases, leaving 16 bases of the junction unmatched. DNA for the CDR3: TGTGCCAGCAGCCAGAGAGGACCGGGACTACCCCTCCACGAGCAGTACTTC. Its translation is CASSQRGPGLPLHEQYF.

CDR3 region: CSVSGLGSGNTIYF. CDR3 DNA: TGCAGTGTCTCGGGGCTTGGGTCTGGAAACACCATATATTTT. The chain uses TRBV20-1 and TRBJ1-3; possibly TRBD1 for D (5 bases). V lost 7 bases and J 1 base, leaving 14 bases between the germline ends. Germline values: CDR1 DFQATT, CDR2 SNEGSKA (reference sequence). The CDR3 has 14 residues.

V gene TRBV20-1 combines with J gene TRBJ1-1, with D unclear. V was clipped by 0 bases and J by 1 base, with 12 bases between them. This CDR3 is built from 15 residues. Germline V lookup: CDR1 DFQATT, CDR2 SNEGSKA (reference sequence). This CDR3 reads CSARDLGTSNTEAFF. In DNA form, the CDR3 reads TGCAGTGCTAGAGATCTAGGCACCTCGAACACTGAAGCTTTCTTT.

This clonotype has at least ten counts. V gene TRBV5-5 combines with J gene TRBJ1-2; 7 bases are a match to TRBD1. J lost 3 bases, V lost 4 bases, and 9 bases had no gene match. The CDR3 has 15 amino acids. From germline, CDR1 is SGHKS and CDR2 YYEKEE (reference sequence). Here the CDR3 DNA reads TGTGCCAGCAGCCGGGGGCAAGGGACAGACTATGGCTACACCTTC. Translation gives CASSRGQGTDYGYTF.

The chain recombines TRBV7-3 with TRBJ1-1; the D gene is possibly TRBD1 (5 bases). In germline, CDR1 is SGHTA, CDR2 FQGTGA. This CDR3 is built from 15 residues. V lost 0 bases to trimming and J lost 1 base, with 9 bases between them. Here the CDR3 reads CASSLTAGQNTEAFF. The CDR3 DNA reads TGTGCCAGCAGCTTAACAGCAGGGCAGAACACTGAAGCTTTCTTT.

CDR3 bases: TGCGCCAGCAGCCCAGGGGAAGATGTCTACACCTTC. It encodes CASSPGEDVYTF. The gene calls are TRBV5-1 and TRBJ1-2; D might be TRBD1 (6 bases). Between the trimmed V and J ends, which lost 4 bases and 10 bases, there was a span of 14 bases. Germline-derived CDR1 and CDR2 are SGHRS and YFSETQ. The CDR3 runs to 12 residues.

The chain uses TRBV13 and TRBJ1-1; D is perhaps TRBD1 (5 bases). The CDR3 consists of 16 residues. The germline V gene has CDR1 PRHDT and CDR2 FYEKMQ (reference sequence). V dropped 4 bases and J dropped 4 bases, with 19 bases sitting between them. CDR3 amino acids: CASSSRGAGMGTEAFF. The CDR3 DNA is TGTGCCAGCAGCTCGAGGGGTGCCGGCATGGGCACTGAAGCTTTCTTT.

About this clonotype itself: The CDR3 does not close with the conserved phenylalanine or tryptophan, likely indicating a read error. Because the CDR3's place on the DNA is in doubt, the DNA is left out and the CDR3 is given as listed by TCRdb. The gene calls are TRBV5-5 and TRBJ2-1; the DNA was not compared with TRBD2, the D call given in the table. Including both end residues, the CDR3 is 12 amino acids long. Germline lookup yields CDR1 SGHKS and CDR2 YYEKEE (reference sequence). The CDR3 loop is CASSPREGVLLL.

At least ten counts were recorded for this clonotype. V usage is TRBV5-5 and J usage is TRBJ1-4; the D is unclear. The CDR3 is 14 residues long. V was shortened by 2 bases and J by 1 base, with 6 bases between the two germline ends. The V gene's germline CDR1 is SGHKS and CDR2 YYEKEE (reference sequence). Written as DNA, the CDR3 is TGTGCCAGCAGCTTTCCAGGAACTAATGAAAAACTGTTTTTT. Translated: CASSFPGTNEKLFF.

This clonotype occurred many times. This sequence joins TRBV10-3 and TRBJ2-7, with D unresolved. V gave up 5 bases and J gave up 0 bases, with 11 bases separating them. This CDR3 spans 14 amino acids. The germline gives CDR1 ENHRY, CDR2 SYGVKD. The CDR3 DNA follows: TGTGCCATCAGTAACGGACCCCCCTCCTACGAGCAGTACTTC. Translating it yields CAISNGPPSYEQYF.

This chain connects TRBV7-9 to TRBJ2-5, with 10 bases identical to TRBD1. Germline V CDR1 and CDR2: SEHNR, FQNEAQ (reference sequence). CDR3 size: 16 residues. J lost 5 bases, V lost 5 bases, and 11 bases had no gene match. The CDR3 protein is CASSPGTGDTRETQYF. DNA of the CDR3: TGTGCCAGCAGCCCCGGGACAGGGGATACACGGGAGACCCAGTACTTC.

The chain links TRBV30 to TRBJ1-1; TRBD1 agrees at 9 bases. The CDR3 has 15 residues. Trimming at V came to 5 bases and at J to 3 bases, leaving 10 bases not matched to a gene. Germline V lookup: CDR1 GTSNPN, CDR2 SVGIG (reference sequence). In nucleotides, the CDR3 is TGTGCCTGGGGCAAAACAGGGGGCTGGGACACTGAAGCTTTCTTT. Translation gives CAWGKTGGWDTEAFF.